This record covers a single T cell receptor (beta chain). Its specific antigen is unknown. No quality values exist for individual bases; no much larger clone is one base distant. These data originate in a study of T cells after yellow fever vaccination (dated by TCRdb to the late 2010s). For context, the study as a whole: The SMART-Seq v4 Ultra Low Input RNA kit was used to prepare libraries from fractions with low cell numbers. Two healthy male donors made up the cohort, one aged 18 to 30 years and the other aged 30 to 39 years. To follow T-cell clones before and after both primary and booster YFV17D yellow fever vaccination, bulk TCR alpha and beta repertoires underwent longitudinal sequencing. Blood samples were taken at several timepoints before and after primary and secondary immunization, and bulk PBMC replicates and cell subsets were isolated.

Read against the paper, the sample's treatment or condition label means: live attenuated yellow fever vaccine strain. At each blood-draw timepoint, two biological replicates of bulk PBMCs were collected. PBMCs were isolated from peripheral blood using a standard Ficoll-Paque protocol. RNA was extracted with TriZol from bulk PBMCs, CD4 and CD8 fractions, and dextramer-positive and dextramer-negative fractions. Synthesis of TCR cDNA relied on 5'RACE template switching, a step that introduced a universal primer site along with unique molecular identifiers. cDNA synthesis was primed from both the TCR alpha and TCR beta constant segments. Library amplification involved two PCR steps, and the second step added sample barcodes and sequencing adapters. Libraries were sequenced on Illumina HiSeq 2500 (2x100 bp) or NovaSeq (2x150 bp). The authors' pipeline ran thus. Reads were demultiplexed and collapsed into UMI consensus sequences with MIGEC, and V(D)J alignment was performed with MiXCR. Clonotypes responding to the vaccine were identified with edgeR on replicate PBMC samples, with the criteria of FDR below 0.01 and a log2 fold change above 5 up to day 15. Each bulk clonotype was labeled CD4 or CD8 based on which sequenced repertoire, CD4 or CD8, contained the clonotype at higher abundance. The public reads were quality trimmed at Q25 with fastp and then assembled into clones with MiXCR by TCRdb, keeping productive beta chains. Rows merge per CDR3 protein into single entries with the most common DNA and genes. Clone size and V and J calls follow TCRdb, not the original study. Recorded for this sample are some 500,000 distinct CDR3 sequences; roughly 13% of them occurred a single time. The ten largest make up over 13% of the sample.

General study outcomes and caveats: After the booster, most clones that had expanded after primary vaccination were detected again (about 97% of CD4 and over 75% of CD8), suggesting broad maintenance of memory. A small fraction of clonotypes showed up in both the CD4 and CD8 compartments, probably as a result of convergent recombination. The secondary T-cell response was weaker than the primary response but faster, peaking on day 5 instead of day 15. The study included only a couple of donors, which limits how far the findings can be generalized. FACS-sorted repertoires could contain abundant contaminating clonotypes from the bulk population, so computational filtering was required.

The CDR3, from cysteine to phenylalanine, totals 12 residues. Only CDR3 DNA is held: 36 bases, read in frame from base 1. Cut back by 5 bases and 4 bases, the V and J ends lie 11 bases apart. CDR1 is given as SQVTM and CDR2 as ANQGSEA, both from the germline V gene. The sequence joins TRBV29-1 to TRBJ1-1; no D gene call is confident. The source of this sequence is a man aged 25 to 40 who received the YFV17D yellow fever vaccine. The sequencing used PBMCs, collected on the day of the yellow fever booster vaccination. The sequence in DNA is TGCAGCGTTCAGGTAGTTTTCACTGAAGCTTTCTTT. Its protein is CSVQVVFTEAFF.